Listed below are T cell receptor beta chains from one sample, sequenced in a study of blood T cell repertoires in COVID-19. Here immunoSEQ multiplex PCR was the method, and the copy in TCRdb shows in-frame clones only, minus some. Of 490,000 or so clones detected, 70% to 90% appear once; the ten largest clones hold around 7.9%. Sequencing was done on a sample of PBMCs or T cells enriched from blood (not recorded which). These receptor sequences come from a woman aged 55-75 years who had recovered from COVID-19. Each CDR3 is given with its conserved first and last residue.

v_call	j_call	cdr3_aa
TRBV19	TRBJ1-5	CASSIDLYQPQHF
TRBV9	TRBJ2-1	CASSTGGPWEQFF
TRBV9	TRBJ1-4	CASSVAGGQGAEKLFF
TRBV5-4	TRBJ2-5	CASSLGPSGGAQKETQYF
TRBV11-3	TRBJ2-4	CASSLGEQLAKNIQYF
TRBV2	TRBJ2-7	CASSRSYEQYF
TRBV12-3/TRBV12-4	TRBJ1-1	CASSLALNTEAFF
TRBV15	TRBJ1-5	CATSRDSYSNQPQHF
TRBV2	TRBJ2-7	CASIGPGQGAREQYF
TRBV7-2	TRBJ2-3	CASSPLDTQYF
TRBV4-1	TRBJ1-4	CASSRGQGINEKLFF
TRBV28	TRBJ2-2	CASRGTGHTGELFF
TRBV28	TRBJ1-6	CASIEGGMSLGNSPLHF
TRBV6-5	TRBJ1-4	CASKPGGLTNEKLFF
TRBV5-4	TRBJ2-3	CASYLRGGDTQYF
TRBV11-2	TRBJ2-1	CASSPLEGGAQDEQFF
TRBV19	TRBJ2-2	CASSSGTVNTGELFF
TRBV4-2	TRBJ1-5	CASSQERGGYQPQHF
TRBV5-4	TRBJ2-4	CASSLGEGLTGDIQYF
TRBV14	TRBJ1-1	CASSPLAFRNTEAFF
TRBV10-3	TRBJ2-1	CAIGIAGINEQFF
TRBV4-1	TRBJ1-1	CASTQFELLNTEAFF
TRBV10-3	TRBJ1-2	CAISGSDGSGGYTF
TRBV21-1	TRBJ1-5	CASSTYRGSNQPQHF
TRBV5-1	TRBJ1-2	CASSDSGQNSYGYTF
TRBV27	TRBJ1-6	CASSPGERHNSPLHF
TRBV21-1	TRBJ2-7	CASSMDGQGQHTYEQYF
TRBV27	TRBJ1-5	CASGAFTGVGNQPQHF
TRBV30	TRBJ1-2	CAWSPGPSGGYTF
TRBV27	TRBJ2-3	CASSFQGARGTDTQYF
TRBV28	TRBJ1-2	CASSLTRQGNYGYTF
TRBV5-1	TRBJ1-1	CASRDRGNTEAFF
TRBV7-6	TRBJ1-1	CASSRGQPGNTEAFF